A single sample gave rise to the 27 T cell receptor beta chains below, sequenced in a study of blood T cells in healthy people across ages. Combining a sample-barcoded 5' primer with a J-beta primer mix, a second PCR ran for roughly 6 to 12 cycles. TCRdb passed the 5' RACE reads through MiXCR, listing each CDR3 protein once. The sample gives over 1,200,000 distinct CDR3 sequences, almost 60% of which show up once; 6.5% to 8.5% is in the top ten. Sequencing used blood. All receptors come from a man aged 18 to 29 in good health.

This clonotype was detected many times. The gene calls are TRBV7-2 and TRBJ1-1; 8 nucleotides agree with TRBD1. The V and J ends lost 4 bases and 3 bases, in that order; junction bases with no gene match: 4. This CDR3 comprises 14 residues. Germline CDR1 and CDR2: SGHTA and FQGNSA. The CDR3 region is CASSSTGVHTEAFF. CDR3 sequence (DNA): TGTGCCAGCAGCTCGACAGGGGTGCACACTGAAGCTTTCTTT.

This clonotype was observed once. The chain joins TRBV29-1 to TRBJ2-5; the match to TRBD2 covers 13 bases. Germline V gives CDR1 SQVTM, CDR2 ANQGSEA. Unmatched junction bases numbered 5, after V lost 4 bases and J lost 3 bases. The CDR3 sequence is 15 residues long. CDR3 coding DNA: TGCAGCGTTGGAGGGACTAGCGGGACCGAAGAGACCCAGTACTTC. It codes for CSVGGTSGTEETQYF.

This clonotype occurred a few times. J is TRBJ2-4 and V is TRBV20-1; D is uncertain. The closer fit of TRBJ2-7 to the DNA end suggests the J call may be wrong. This CDR3 has 14 amino acids. Germline CDR1 reads DFQATT; CDR2 reads SNEGSKA (reference sequence). The CDR3 nucleotides read TGCAGTGCCCCCAGCCCAGATGGTCTCTACGAGCAGTACTTC. It is translated as CSAPSPDGLYEQYF.

CDR3 loop: CASSMAARGGNEQFF. The CDR3 DNA reads TGCGCCAGCAGCATGGCGGCCCGGGGAGGGAATGAGCAGTTCTTC. The rearrangement joins TRBV5-1 to TRBJ2-1, with TRBD2 matching over 7 bases. Germline V gives CDR1 SGHRS, CDR2 YFSETQ. CDR3 size: 15 residues. The junction had 11 bases not matched to a gene; V was cut back by 4 bases and J by 7 bases.

This clonotype was found a few times. The chain combines TRBV5-6 with TRBJ1-2; 12 bases line up with TRBD1. After removal of 4 bases from V and 4 bases from J, the junction contained 14 bases not matched to a gene. CDR3 length equals 18 residues. Germline values: CDR1 SGHDT, CDR2 YYEEEE. The CDR3 reads CASSPLRDRGLRTYGYTF. The CDR3 nucleotides are TGTGCCAGCAGCCCTCTCCGGGACAGGGGGCTTAGGACCTATGGCTACACCTTC. Full variable domain (rest looked up from reference TRBV5-6 and TRBJ1-2): DAGVTQSPTHLIKTRGQQVTLRCSPKSGHDTVSWYQQALGQGPQFIFQYYEEEERQRGNFPDRFSGHQFPNYSSELNVNALLLGDSALYLCASSPLRDRGLRTYGYTFGSGTRLTVV.

Details on this clonotype: At one of its ends the junction is not consistent with the germline gene, which may arise from a read error. This chain joins TRBV7-2 and TRBJ2-5; D ambiguous. The CDR3 is made up of 12 amino acids. CDR1 is SGHTA, CDR2 FQGNSA, per germline. The CDR3 is CAGSVQVETQYF. In DNA, the CDR3 is TGTGCCGGCAGCGTCCAGGTGGAGACCCAGTACTTC.

This clonotype was counted once. The chain joins TRBV10-3 to TRBJ2-7, with TRBD2 matching over 8 bases. V was clipped by 6 bases and J by 0 bases; unmatched bases: 4. Germline V gene sequence: CDR1 ENHRY, CDR2 SYGVKD. The CDR3 consists of 14 residues. The CDR3 DNA reads as TGTGCCATCAGAGACGGGGGGGCCTCCTACGAGCAGTACTTC. Translated, it gives CAIRDGGASYEQYF.

The V and J genes are TRBV7-8 and TRBJ2-7; D might be TRBD1 (6 bases). Trimming removed 5 bases at V and 4 bases at J, with 18 bases between. Germline CDR1 is SGHVS and CDR2 is FQNEAQ. The CDR3 runs to 15 residues. CDR3 amino acids: CASSPESGDGYEQYF. The CDR3, as DNA: TGTGCCAGCAGCCCAGAATCAGGGGACGGGTACGAGCAGTACTTC.

The chain couples TRBV29-1 to TRBJ1-4; no reliable D call. This CDR3 comprises 13 residues. Per the germline V gene, CDR1 is SQVTM and CDR2 is ANQGSEA. The CDR3 coding sequence is TGCCGAGCAGGCAACCGACGGAGGGAAAAACTGTTTTTT. Translating it yields CRAGNRRREKLFF.

This clonotype was seen a handful of times. J is TRBJ2-7 and V is TRBV18; 8 nucleotides align to TRBD1. V gave up 0 bases and J gave up 1 base; unmatched junction bases: 8. CDR1 is KGHSH, CDR2 LQKENI, per germline. The CDR3 extends over 17 amino acids. This chain's CDR3 is CASSPPLRDRGSYEQYF. The CDR3 DNA sequence: TGTGCCAGCTCACCACCTTTACGTGACAGGGGATCCTACGAGCAGTACTTC.

This clonotype was detected once. V is TRBV12-3 or TRBV12-4 and J is TRBJ1-1; D is unresolved. The CDR3 sequence is 14 residues long. Trimming pared 3 bases from V and 8 bases from J, leaving 16 bases between. DNA for the CDR3: TGTGCCAGCAGTTTTGAGTATTCGAAGTGGGAAGCTTTCTTT. It encodes CASSFEYSKWEAFF.

The gene calls are TRBV11-2 and TRBJ2-1, with a weak D call TRBD2 (5 bases). Looked up from germline, CDR1 is SGHAT and CDR2 is FQNNGV. CDR3 size: 15 residues. Trimming left V 3 bases short and J 0 bases short, with 9 bases between. CDR3 sequence reads: CASSFVRGSYNEQFF. CDR3 coding DNA: TGTGCCAGCAGCTTTGTCCGGGGCTCCTACAATGAGCAGTTCTTC.

The chain recombines TRBV7-2 with TRBJ1-5; D perhaps matches TRBD1 (6 bases). Trimming left V 3 bases short and J 4 bases short, with 16 bases between. The CDR3 consists of 16 residues. From germline, CDR1 is SGHTA and CDR2 FQGNSA. CDR3 loop: CASSLQDRSGNQPQHF. The CDR3 DNA sequence: TGTGCCAGCAGCTTGCAAGACAGGTCCGGAAATCAGCCCCAGCATTTT.

The table lists this clonotype with a few counts. The chain combines TRBV28 with TRBJ2-7, with D possibly matching TRBD2 (5 bases). The CDR3 runs to 17 residues. Germline lookup yields CDR1 MDHEN and CDR2 SYDVKM. The V end lost 5 bases, the J end lost 0 bases, and 20 bases lay between the germline ends. In DNA, the CDR3 is TGTGCCAGCAGTCCGAACACCGGAGGCAGGAGCTCCTACGAGCAGTACTTC. It encodes CASSPNTGGRSSYEQYF.

This chain joins TRBV6-5 and TRBJ1-2, with a tentative D call TRBD1 (5 bases). The CDR3 consists of 15 residues. The germline V and J ends were trimmed by 5 bases and 4 bases, with 17 bases remaining between them. Germline V gene data show CDR1 as MNHEY and CDR2 as SVGAGI. Written as DNA, the CDR3 is TGTGCCAGCAGTAAATCCGGCAGGGATGGCTATGGCTACACCTTC. Protein product: CASSKSGRDGYGYTF.

The chain combines TRBV6-5 with TRBJ1-1; D might be TRBD1 (5 bases). V lost 2 bases to trimming and J lost 7 bases, with 14 bases between them. Germline CDR1 reads MNHEY; CDR2 reads SVGAGI. The CDR3 is 14 amino acids. In DNA, the CDR3 is TGTGCCAGCAGTTACCTGGGGGGGAACGGTGAAGCTTTCTTT. Translated, it gives CASSYLGGNGEAFF.

This clonotype was found once. The V call is TRBV6-5, the J call TRBJ2-1, with 10 nucleotides matching TRBD2. This CDR3 is built from 15 residues. The trim removed 2 bases at V and 8 bases at J, leaving 6 bases unmatched. CDR1 and CDR2 from the germline V gene are MNHEY and SVGAGI. CDR3 DNA sequence: TGTGCCAGCAGTTACGCGTTAGCGGGGGGTGATGAGCAGTTCTTC. This gives the protein CASSYALAGGDEQFF.

The chain links TRBV7-9 to TRBJ2-3, with TRBD2 matching 10 bases. The CDR3 contains 18 residues. V lost 0 bases to trimming and J lost 2 bases; unmatched junction nucleotides: 8. In germline, CDR1 is SEHNR, CDR2 FQNEAQ (reference sequence). CDR3 DNA: TGTGCCAGCAGCTTAGCGCTGGCTAGCGGGGGCGTCACAGATACGCAGTATTTT. Encoded protein: CASSLALASGGVTDTQYF.

About this clonotype: Relative to the germline gene, one junction end is altered; a read error may explain this. The rearrangement joins TRBV12-3 or TRBV12-4 to TRBJ1-1, with 7 bases lining up with TRBD1. The CDR3 loop spans 16 amino acids. The CDR3 reads CASSLEVFDRDTEAFF. As DNA, the CDR3 is TGTGCCAGCAGCTTAGAAGTGTTCGACAGGGACACTGAAGCTTTCTTT.

The chain links TRBV6-1 to TRBJ1-4; 7 bases are a match to TRBD1. The CDR3 runs 15 residues. Trimming removed 4 bases from V and 13 bases from J; junction bases left unmatched: 15. Looked up from germline, CDR1 is MNHNS and CDR2 is SASEGT. CDR3 sequence (DNA): TGTGCCAGCAGTGGGATCCCGACAGGGCGCCCCGGACTGTTTTTT. Protein sequence: CASSGIPTGRPGLFF.

V and J are TRBV29-1 and TRBJ2-3, with D unresolved. Trimming pared 1 base from V and 2 bases from J, leaving 7 bases between. CDR1 is SQVTM, CDR2 ANQGSEA, per germline. The CDR3 has 13 amino acids. For the CDR3, the DNA is TGCAGCGTTGAAGTGGCAGTCACAGATACGCAGTATTTT. As protein: CSVEVAVTDTQYF.

Written as DNA, the CDR3 is TGTGCCAGCAGCTCGATACAGGGGAGCCACTACGAGCAGTACTTC. As protein: CASSSIQGSHYEQYF. This chain links TRBV7-9 with TRBJ2-7, with 7 bases lining up with TRBD1. Trimming took 4 bases from V and 3 from J; bases not matched to a gene: 9. This CDR3 has 15 residues. The germline gives CDR1 SEHNR, CDR2 FQNEAQ (reference sequence).

The chain is built from TRBV5-1 and TRBJ2-7; TRBD2 matches at 7 bases. Germline CDR1 reads SGHRS; CDR2 reads YFSETQ. V gave up 7 bases and J gave up 7 bases; unmatched junction bases: 14. The CDR3 contains 14 residues. The DNA of the CDR3 is TGCGCCAGCTCACGCGGAGCGGGGCGGAATGAGCAGTACTTC. Translating gives CASSRGAGRNEQYF.

This clonotype was observed many times. CDR3 loop: CSARDPRGQGRYEQYF. The CDR3 nucleotides read TGCAGTGCTAGAGACCCGCGGGGACAGGGCCGGTACGAGCAGTACTTC. This chain links TRBV20-1 with TRBJ2-7; 9 bases match TRBD1. The CDR3 totals 16 residues. Germline V lookup: CDR1 DFQATT, CDR2 SNEGSKA (reference sequence). The V segment lost 0 bases and the J segment 4 bases; nucleotides outside the gene matches: 10.

This chain links TRBV6-2 or TRBV6-3 with TRBJ2-2; 10 nucleotides match TRBD2. J was trimmed by 5 bases and V by 3 bases; bases with no gene match: 9. This CDR3 is built from 17 residues. Per the germline V gene, CDR1 is MNHEY and CDR2 is SVGEGT. The CDR3 region has the DNA TGTGCCAGCAGTTATTTTTCTAGCGGGAGTAGAACCGGGGAGCTGTTTTTT. This encodes CASSYFSSGSRTGELFF.

CDR3 DNA sequence: TGTGCCACCACGACACCCTCCTACGAGCAGTACTTC. Amino acid sequence: CATTTPSYEQYF. V is TRBV10-3 and J is TRBJ2-7; D is unresolved. The CDR3 has 12 residues. V was trimmed by 10 bases and J by 0 bases, leaving 10 bases between them. The germline V gene encodes CDR1 ENHRY and CDR2 SYGVKD.

This chain links TRBV20-1 with TRBJ2-1; 10 bases are shared with TRBD2. Trimming removed 0 bases from V and 9 bases from J; junction bases left unmatched: 11. CDR1 DFQATT and CDR2 SNEGSKA come from the germline V gene (reference sequence). The length of the CDR3 is 16 residues. In DNA, the CDR3 is TGCAGTGCTAGAGATGATGGGCTAGCGGGAGTGGGTGAGCAGTTCTTC. This gives the protein CSARDDGLAGVGEQFF.